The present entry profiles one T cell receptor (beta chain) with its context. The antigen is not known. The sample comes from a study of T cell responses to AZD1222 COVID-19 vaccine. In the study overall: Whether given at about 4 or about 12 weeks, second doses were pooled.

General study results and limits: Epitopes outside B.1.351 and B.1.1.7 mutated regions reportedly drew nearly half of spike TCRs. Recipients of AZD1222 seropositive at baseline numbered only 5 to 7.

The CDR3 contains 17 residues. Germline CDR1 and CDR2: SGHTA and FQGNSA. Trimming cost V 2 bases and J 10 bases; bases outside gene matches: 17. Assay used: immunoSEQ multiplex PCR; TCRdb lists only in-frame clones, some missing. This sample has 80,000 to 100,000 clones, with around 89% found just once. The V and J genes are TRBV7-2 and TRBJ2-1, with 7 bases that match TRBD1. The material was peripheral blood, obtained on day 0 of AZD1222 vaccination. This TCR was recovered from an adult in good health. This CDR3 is CASSLSLVGTVRWEQFF. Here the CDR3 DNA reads TGTGCCAGCAGCTTATCATTAGTGGGGACAGTTCGATGGGAGCAGTTCTTC.